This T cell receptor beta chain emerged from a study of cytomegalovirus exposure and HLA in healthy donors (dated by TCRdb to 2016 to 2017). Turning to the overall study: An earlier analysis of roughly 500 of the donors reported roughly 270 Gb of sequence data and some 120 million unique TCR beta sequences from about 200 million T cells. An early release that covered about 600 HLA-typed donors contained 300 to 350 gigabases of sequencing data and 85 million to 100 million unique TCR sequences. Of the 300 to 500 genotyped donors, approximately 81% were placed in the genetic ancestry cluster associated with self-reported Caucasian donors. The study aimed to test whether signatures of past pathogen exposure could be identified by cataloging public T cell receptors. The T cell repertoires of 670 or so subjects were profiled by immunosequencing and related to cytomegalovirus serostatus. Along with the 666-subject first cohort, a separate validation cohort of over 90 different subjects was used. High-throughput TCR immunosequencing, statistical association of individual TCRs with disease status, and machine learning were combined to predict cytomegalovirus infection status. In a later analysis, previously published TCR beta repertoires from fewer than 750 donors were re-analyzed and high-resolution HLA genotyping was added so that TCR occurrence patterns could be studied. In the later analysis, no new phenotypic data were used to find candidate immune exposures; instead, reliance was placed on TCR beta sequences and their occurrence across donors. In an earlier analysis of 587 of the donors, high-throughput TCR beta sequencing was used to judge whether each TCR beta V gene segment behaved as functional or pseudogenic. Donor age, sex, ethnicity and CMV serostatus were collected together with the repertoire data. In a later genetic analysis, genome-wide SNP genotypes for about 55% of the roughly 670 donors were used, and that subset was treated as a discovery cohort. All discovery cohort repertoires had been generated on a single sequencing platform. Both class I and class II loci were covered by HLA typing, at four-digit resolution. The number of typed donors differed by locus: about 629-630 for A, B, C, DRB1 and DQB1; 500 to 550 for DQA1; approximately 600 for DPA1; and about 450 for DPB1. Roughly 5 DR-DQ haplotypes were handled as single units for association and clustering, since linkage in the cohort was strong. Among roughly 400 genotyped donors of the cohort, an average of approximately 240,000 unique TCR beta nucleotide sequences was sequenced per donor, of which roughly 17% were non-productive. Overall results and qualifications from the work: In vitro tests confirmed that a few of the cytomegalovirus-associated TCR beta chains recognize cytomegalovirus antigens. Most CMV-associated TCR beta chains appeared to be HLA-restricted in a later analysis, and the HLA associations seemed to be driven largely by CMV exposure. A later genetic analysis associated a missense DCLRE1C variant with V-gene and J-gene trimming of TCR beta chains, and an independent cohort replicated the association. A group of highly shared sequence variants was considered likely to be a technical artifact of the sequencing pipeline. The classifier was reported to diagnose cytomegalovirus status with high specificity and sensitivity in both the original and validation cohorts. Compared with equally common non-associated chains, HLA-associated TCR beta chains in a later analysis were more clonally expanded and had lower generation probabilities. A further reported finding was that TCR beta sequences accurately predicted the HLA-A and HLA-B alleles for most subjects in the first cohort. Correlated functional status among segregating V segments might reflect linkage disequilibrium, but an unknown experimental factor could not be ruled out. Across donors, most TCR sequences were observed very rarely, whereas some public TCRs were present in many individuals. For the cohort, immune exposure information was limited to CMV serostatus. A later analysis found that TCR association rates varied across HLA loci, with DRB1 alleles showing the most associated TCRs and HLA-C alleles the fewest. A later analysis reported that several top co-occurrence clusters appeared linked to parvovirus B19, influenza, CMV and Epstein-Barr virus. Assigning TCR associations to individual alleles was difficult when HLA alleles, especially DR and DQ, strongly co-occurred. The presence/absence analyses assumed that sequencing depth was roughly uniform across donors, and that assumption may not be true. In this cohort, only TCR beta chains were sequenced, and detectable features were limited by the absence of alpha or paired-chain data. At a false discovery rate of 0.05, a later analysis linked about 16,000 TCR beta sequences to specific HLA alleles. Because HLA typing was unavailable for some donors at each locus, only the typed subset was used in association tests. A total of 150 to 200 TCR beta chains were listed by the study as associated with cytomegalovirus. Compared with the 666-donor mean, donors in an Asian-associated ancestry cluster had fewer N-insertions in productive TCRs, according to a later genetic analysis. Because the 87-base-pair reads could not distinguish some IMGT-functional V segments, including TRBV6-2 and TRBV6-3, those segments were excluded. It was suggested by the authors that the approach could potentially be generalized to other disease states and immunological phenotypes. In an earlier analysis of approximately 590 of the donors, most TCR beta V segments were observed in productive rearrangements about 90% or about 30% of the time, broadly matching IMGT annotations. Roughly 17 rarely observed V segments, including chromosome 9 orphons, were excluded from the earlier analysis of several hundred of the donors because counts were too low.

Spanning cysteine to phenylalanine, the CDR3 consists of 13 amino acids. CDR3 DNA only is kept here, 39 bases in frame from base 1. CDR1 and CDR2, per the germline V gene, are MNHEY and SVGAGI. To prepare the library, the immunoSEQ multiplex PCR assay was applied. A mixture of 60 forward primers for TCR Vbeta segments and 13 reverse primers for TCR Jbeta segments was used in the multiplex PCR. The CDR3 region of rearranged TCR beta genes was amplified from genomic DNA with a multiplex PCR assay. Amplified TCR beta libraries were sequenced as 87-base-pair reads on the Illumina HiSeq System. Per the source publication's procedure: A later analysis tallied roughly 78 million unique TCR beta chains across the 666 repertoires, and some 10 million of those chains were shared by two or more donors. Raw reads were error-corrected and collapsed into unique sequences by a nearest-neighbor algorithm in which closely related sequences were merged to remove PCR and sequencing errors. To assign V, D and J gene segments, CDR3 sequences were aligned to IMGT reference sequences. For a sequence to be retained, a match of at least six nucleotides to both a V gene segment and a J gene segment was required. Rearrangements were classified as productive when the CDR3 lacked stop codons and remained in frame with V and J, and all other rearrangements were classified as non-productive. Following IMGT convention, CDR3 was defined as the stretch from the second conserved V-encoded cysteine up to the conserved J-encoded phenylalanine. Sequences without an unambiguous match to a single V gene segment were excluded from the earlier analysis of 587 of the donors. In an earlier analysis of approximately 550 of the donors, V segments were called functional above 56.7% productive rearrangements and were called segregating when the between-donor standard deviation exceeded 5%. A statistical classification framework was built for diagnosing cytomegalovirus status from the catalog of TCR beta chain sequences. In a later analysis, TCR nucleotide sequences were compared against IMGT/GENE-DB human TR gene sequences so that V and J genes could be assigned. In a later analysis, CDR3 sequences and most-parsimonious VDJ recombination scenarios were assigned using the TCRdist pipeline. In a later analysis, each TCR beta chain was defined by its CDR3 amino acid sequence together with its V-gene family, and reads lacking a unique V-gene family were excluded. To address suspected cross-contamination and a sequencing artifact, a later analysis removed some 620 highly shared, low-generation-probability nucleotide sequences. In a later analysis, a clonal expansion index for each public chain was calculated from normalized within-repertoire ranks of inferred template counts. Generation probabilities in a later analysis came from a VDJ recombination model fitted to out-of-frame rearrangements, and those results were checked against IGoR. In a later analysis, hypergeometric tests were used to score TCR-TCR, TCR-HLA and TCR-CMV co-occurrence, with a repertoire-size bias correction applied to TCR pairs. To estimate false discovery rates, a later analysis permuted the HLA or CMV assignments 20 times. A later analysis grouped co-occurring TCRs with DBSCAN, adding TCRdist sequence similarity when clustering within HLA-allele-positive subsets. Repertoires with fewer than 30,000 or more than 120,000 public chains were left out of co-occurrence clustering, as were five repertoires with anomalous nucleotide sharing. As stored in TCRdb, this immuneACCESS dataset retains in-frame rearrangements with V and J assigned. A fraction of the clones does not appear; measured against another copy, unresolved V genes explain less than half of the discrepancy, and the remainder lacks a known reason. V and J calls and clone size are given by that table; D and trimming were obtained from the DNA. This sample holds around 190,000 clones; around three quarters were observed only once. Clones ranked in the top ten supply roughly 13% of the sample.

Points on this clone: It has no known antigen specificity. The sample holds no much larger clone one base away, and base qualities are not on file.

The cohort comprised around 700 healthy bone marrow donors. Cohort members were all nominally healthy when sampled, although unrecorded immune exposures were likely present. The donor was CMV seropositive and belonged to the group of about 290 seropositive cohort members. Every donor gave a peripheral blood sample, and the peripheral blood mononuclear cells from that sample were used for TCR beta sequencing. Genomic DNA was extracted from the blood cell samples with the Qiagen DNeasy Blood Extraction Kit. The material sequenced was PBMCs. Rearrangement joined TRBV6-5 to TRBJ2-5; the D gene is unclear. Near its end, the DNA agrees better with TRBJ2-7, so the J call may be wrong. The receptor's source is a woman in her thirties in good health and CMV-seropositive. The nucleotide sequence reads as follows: TGTGCCAGCAGTTACTTAAGGGACTACGAGCAGTACTTC. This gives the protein CASSYLRDYEQYF.